One TCR beta chain is described in this entry. The data originate from a study of blood T cell repertoires in COVID-19. About the study: From the United States, Italy and Spain came samples of acute and convalescent COVID-19. PBMCs, B-cell-depleted T cells, or T cells provided the cDNA or gDNA that made up the material.

Methods used by the authors: Estimates of nucleated cell counts were drawn from the amplification of reference gene primers. Repertoires were generated with immunoSEQ multiplex PCR, while TCRdb's copy carries only in-frame clones and drops some. The DNA was the basis for D and trimming; V, J and clone size are from that table. The table has about 100,000 clones, roughly 85% seen once. The sequence was collected from a human donor in a cohort sampled during active COVID-19. Sequencing was done on a sample of peripheral blood.

CDR3: CASSSYSNQPQHF. The CDR3 DNA sequence: TGTGCCAGCAGTTCCTATAGCAATCAGCCCCAGCATTTT. V and J are TRBV27 and TRBJ1-5; D not resolved. CDR3 length: 13 residues. V lost 4 bases, J lost 0 bases, and 4 bases lay in between. From germline, CDR1 is MNHEY and CDR2 SMNVEV (reference sequence).